This TCR beta chain was recovered during a study of blood T cell repertoires in COVID-19. Study-wide context: From T cells, B-cell-depleted T cells, or PBMCs came the material, which was cDNA or gDNA.

Participant ages covered about 18 to 89 years across about 25 US areas. Authors' processing steps: Estimation of nucleated cell counts was performed using reference gene primer amplification. Assay: immunoSEQ multiplex PCR; the TCRdb copy retains only in-frame clones and omits some. V and J calls and clone size come straight from that table; D and trimming were deduced from the DNA. The data show fewer than 250,000 clones, roughly 80% seen once. What was sequenced was PBMCs or T cells enriched from blood (not recorded which). The source is a woman aged 40 to 50 who had been exposed to COVID-19.

This chain's CDR3 is CASSLSRQGGNTIYF. The CDR3 DNA reads as TGTGCCAGCAGCTTATCGAGGCAGGGAGGAAACACCATATATTTT. J is TRBJ1-3 and V is TRBV7-8; TRBD1 is a possible D gene (5 bases). V lost 2 bases, J lost 4 bases, and 12 bases lay in between. This CDR3 spans 15 amino acids. The germline V gene encodes CDR1 SGHVS and CDR2 FQNEAQ.